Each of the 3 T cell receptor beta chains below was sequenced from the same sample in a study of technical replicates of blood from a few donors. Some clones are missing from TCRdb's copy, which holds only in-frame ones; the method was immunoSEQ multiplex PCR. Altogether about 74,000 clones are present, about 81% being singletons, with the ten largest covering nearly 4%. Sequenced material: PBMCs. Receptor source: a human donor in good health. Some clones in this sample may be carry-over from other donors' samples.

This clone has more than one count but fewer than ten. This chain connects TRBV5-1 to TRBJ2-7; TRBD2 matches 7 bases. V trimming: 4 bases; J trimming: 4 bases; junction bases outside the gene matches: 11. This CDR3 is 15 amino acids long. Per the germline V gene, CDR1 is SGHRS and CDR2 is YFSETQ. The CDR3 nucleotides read TGCGCCAGCAGCGTTAGCGGGCCGTGGGATTACGAGCAGTACTTC. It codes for CASSVSGPWDYEQYF. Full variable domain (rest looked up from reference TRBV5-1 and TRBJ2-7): KAGVTQTPRYLIKTRGQQVTLSCSPISGHRSVSWYQQTPGQGLQFLFEYFSETQRNKGNFPGRFSGRQFSNSRSEMNVSTLELGDSALYLCASSVSGPWDYEQYFGPGTRLTVT.

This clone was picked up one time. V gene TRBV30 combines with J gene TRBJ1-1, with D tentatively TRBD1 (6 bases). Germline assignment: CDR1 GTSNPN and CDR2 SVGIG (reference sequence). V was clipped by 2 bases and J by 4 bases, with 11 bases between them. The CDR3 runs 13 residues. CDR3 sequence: CAWSWGGGTEAFF. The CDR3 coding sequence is TGTGCCTGGAGTTGGGGAGGGGGCACTGAAGCTTTCTTT.

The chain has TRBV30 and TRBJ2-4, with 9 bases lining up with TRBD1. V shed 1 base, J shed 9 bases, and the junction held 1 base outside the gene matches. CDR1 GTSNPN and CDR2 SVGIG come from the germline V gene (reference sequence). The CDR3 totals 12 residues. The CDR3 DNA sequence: TGTGCCTGGAGTGAGGGACAGGGCATTCAGTACTTC. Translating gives CAWSEGQGIQYF.